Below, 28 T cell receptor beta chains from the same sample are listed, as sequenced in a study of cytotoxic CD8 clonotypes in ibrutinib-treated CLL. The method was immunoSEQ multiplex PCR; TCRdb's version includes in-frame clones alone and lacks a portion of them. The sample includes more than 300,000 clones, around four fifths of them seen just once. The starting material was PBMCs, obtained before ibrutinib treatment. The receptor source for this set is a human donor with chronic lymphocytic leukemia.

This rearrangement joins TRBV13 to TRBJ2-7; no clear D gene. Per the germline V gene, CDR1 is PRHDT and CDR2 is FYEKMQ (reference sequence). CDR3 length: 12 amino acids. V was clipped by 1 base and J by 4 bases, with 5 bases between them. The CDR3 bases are TGTGCCAGCAGCTTAGCAAGTTACGAGCAGTACTTC. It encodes CASSLASYEQYF.

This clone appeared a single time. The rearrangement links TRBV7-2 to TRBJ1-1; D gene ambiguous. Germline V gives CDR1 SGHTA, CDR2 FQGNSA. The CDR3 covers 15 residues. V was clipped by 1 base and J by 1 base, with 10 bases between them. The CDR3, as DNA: TGTGCCAGCAGCTTAGTTGCAGGCTCGAACACTGAAGCTTTCTTT. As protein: CASSLVAGSNTEAFF.

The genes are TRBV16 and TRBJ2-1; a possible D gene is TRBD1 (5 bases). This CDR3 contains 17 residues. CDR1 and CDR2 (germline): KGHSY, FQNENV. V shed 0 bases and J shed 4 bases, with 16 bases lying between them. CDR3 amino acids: CASSQSSAGRAYNEQFF. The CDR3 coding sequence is TGTGCCAGCAGCCAATCGTCGGCAGGGCGAGCGTACAATGAGCAGTTCTTC.

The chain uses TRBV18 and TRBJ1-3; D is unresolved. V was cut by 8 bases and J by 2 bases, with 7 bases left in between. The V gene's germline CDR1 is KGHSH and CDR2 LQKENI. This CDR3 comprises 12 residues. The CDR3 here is CASRSPGNTIYF. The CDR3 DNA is TGTGCCAGCCGGAGTCCTGGAAACACCATATATTTT.

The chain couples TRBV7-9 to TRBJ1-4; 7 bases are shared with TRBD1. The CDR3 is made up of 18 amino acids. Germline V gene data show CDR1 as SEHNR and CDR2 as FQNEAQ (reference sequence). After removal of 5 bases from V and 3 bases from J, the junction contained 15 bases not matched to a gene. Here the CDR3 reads CASSTRQGIELSNEKLFF. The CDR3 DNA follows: TGTGCCAGCAGCACCCGACAGGGAATAGAGCTGTCTAATGAAAAACTGTTTTTT.

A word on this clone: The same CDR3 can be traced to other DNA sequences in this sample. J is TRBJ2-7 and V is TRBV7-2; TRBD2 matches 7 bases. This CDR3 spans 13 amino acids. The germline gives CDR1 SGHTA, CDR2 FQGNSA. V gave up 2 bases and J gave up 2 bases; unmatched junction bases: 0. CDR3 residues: CASSLSGTYEQYF. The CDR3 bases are TGTGCCAGCAGCTTAAGCGGGACCTACGAGCAGTACTTC.

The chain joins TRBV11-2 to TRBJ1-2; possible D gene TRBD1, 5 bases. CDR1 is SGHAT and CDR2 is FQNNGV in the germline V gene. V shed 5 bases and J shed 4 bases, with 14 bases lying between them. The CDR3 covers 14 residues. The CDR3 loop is CASSPILGPYGYTF. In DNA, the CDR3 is TGTGCCAGCAGCCCCATCCTGGGGCCCTATGGCTACACCTTC.

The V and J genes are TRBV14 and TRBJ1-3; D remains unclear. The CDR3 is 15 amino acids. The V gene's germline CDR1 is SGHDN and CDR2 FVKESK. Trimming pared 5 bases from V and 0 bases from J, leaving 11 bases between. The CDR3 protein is CASSDGASSGNTIYF. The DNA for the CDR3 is TGTGCCAGCAGCGATGGAGCCAGCTCTGGAAACACCATATATTTT.

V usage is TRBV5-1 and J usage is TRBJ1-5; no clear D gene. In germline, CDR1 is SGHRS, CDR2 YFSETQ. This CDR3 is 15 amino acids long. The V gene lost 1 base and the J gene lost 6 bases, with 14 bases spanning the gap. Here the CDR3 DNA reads TGCGCCAGCAGCTTGAATTGGGGTACCGGTCAGCCCCAGCATTTT. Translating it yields CASSLNWGTGQPQHF.

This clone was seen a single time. The CDR3 here is CASSNQGTEAFF. CDR3 bases: TGTGCCAGCAGTAACCAGGGGACTGAAGCTTTCTTT. V and J are TRBV28 and TRBJ1-1, with a weak D call TRBD1 (6 bases). The CDR3 has 12 amino acids. CDR1 MDHEN and CDR2 SYDVKM come from the germline V gene. V was trimmed by 5 bases and J by 5 bases, leaving 9 bases between them.

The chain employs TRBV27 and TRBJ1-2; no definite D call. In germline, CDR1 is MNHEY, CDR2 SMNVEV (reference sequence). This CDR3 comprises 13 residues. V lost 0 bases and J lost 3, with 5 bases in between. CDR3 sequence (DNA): TGTGCCAGCAGTTTATCCAGGCACTATGGCTACACCTTC. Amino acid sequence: CASSLSRHYGYTF.

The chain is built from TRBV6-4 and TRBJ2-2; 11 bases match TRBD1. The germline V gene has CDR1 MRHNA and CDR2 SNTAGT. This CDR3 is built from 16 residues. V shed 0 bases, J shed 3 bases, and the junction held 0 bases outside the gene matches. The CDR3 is CASSDSDRGHTGELFF. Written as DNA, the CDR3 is TGTGCCAGCAGTGACTCGGACAGGGGGCACACCGGGGAGCTGTTTTTT.

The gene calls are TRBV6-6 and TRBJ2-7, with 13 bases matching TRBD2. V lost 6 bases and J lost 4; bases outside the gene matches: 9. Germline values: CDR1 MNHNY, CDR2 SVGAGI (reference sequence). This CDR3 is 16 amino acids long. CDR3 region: CASRRTSGSSFYEQYF. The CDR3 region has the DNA TGTGCCAGCAGGCGGACTAGCGGGAGCTCCTTTTACGAGCAGTACTTC.

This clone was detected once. CDR3 amino acids: CASSIIERTEAFF. The DNA of the CDR3 is TGTGCCAGCAGCATAATTGAACGCACTGAAGCTTTCTTT. The chain joins TRBV7-2 to TRBJ1-1, with D uncertain. The germline V gene encodes CDR1 SGHTA and CDR2 FQGNSA. Trimming took off 5 bases at V and 4 bases at J, with 11 bases between the two ends. CDR3 length equals 13 residues.

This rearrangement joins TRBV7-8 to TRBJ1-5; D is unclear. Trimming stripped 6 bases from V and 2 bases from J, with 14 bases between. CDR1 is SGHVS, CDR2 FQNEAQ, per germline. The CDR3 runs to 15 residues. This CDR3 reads CASRSERVGNQPQHF. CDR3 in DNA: TGTGCCAGCAGGTCGGAGCGGGTTGGCAATCAGCCCCAGCATTTT.

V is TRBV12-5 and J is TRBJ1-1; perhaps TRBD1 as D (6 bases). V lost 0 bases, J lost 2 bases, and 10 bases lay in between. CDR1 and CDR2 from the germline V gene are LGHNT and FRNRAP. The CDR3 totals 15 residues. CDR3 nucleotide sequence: TGTGCTAGTGGTTTGGTGGAAGGGGGAAACACTGAAGCTTTCTTT. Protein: CASGLVEGGNTEAFF. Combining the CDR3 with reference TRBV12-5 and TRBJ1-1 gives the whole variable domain DARVTQTPRHKVTEMGQEVTMRCQPILGHNTVFWYRQTMMQGLELLAYFRNRAPLDDSGMPKDRFSAEMPDATLATLKIQPSEPRDSAVYFCASGLVEGGNTEAFFGQGTRLTVV.

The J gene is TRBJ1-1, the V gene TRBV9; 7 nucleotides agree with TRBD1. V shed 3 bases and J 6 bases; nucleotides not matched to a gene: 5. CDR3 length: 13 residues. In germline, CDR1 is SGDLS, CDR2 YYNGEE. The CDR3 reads CASSDQGVAEAFF. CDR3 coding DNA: TGTGCCAGCAGCGACCAGGGGGTGGCTGAAGCTTTCTTT.

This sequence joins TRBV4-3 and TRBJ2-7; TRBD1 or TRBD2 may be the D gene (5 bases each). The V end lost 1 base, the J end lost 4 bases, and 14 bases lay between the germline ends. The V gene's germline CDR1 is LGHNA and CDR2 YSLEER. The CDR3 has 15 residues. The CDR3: CASSQGRQGDYEQYF. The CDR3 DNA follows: TGCGCCAGCAGCCAAGGGAGGCAGGGAGATTACGAGCAGTACTTC.

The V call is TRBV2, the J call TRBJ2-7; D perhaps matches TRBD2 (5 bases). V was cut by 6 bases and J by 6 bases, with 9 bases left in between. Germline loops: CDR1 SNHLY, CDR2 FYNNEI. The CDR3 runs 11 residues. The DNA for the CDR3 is TGTGCCAGCAGCGAGGGTGGCGAGCAGTACTTC. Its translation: CASSEGGEQYF. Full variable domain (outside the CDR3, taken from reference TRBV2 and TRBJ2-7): EPEVTQTPSHQVTQMGQEVILRCVPISNHLYFYWYRQILGQKVEFLVSFYNNEISEKSEIFDDQFSVERPDGSNFTLKIRSTKLEDSAMYFCASSEGGEQYFGPGTRLTVT.

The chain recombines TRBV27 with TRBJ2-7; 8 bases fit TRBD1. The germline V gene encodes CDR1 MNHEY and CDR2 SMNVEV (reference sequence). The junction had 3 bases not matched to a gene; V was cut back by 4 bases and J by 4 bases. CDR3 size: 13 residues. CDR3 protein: CASSYRGLYEQYF. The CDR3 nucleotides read TGTGCCAGCAGTTACAGGGGGTTGTACGAGCAGTACTTC.

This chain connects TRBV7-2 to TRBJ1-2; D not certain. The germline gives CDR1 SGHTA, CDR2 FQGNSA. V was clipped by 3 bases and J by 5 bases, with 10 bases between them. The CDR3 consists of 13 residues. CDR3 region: CASSFSRDYGYTF. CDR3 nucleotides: TGTGCCAGCAGCTTCTCGAGAGATTATGGCTACACCTTC.

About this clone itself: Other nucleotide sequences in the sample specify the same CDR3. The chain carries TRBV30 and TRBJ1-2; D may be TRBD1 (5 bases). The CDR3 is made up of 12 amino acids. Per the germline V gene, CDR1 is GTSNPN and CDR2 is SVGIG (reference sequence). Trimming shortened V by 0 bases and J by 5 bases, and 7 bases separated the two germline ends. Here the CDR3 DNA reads TGTGCCTGGAGTGTTGGGGGATATGGCTACACCTTC. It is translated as CAWSVGGYGYTF.

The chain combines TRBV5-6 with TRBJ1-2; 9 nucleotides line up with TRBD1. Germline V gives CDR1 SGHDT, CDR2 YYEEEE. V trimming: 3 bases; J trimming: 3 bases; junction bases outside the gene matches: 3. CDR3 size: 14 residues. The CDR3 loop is CASSWGQGHYGYTF. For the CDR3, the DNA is TGTGCCAGCAGCTGGGGACAGGGTCACTATGGCTACACCTTC.

The CDR3 is CASSFPQGLNEQFF. CDR3 bases: TGTGCCAGCAGTTTTCCGCAGGGTCTAAATGAGCAGTTCTTC. The V and J genes are TRBV28 and TRBJ2-1, with D maybe TRBD1 (5 bases). The length of the CDR3 is 14 residues. Between the trimmed V and J ends, which lost 3 bases and 7 bases, there was a span of 13 bases. Germline V gene lookup returns CDR1 MDHEN and CDR2 SYDVKM.

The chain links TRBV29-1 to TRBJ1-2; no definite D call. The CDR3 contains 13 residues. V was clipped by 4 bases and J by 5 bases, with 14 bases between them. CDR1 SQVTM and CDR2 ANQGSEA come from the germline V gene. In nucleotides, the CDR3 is TGCAGCGTTGTGAGTGGTGTCAAGTATGGCTACACCTTC. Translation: CSVVSGVKYGYTF.

The CDR3 bases are TGTGCCAGCAGACCGACTAGCGGGAGGGGCTACGAGCAGTACTTC. Protein: CASRPTSGRGYEQYF. The V and J genes are TRBV5-6 and TRBJ2-7; 14 bases are a match to TRBD2. Per germline, CDR1 SGHDT and CDR2 YYEEEE. The CDR3 runs to 15 residues. After removal of 5 bases from V and 3 bases from J, the junction contained 4 bases not matched to a gene.

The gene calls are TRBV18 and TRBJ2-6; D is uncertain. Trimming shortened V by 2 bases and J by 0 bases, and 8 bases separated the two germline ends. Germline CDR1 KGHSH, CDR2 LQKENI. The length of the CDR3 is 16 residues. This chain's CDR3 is CASSPSASSGANVLTF. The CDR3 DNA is TGTGCCAGCTCACCATCCGCCAGCTCTGGGGCCAACGTCCTGACTTTC.

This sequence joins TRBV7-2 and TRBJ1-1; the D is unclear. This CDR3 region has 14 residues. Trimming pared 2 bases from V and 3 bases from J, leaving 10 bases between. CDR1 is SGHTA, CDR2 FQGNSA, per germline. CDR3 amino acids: CASSLRSRDTEAFF. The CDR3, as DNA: TGTGCCAGCAGCTTACGGTCGAGGGACACTGAAGCTTTCTTT.